One and the same sample provided the 22 T cell receptor beta chains below, sequenced in a study of low-dose radiotherapy and immunotherapy resistance in tumors. Primers targeting TRAV and TRBV primed first-strand cDNA, covering alpha and beta chains. With a V-primer adapter and a constant-region primer, TCRs were amplified for 20 PCR cycles. TCRdb re-called the reads through MiXCR, storing one row per CDR3 protein. The table records fewer than 10,000 distinct CDR3 sequences, around 80% of them present only once. These receptors originate from a human donor with advanced metastatic prostate, ovarian, gallbladder or colorectal cancer (not recorded which). This table probably holds off-target reads from a library built for another chain.

This chain joins TRBV24-1 and TRBJ2-1, with 10 nucleotides matching TRBD2. CDR1 is KGHDR, CDR2 SFDVKD, per germline. The CDR3 totals 17 residues. The V gene end was trimmed by 2 bases and the J gene end by 7 bases; junction bases not matched to a gene: 10. CDR3: CATSDSGLAGVINEQFF. CDR3 sequence (DNA): TGTGCCACCAGTGATTCAGGGCTAGCGGGAGTGATTAATGAGCAGTTCTTC.

This chain links TRBV20-1 with TRBJ2-7; 7 bases map to TRBD2. V was pared by 1 base and J by 2 bases, with 2 bases of the junction left unmatched. CDR3 length: 13 amino acids. In germline, CDR1 is DFQATT, CDR2 SNEGSKA (reference sequence). Here the CDR3 DNA reads TGCAGTGCTAGAGGGGGGACTACCTACGAGCAGTACTTC. It translates to CSARGGTTYEQYF.

This clonotype came up once. The chain is built from TRBV18 and TRBJ1-1; D uncertain. CDR1 is KGHSH and CDR2 is LQKENI in the germline V gene. Trimming took 5 bases from V and 6 from J, leaving 13 bases between them. The CDR3 is 13 amino acids. CDR3 nucleotides: TGTGCCAGCTCAAAGTCACAGTCCTCTGAAGCTTTCTTT. It codes for CASSKSQSSEAFF.

This clonotype was recorded once. The chain couples TRBV28 to TRBJ2-1; D is tentatively TRBD1 or TRBD2 (5 bases each). The CDR3 is 14 amino acids. The germline CDR1 and CDR2 sequences are MDHEN and SYDVKM. V was shortened by 7 bases and J by 2 bases, with 12 bases between the two germline ends. The CDR3 spells CASNVRDPYNEQFF. CDR3 bases: TGTGCCAGCAATGTCCGGGACCCCTACAATGAGCAGTTCTTC.

In its sample, this clonotype was seen a few times. The J gene is TRBJ1-1, the V gene TRBV7-3, with D possibly TRBD1 on 6 matching bases. CDR1 SGHTA and CDR2 FQGTGA come from the germline V gene. The CDR3 runs 13 residues. Trimming removed 4 bases at V and 4 bases at J, with 10 bases between. CDR3 in amino acids: CASSSTQGTEAFF. As DNA, the CDR3 is TGTGCCAGCAGCTCAACACAGGGCACTGAAGCTTTCTTT. The variable domain in full, completed from reference TRBV7-3 and TRBJ1-1, reads GAGVSQTPSNKVTEKGKYVELRCDPISGHTALYWYRQSLGQGPEFLIYFQGTGAADDSGLPNDRFFAVRPEGSVSTLKIQRTERGDSAVYLCASSSTQGTEAFFGQGTRLTVV.

V is TRBV5-5 and J is TRBJ2-5, with D maybe TRBD2 (6 bases). Germline assignment: CDR1 SGHKS and CDR2 YYEKEE (reference sequence). This CDR3 has 15 residues. V lost 0 bases, J lost 4 bases, and 13 bases lay in between. This CDR3 is CASSLAPGVGETQYF. CDR3 DNA: TGTGCCAGCAGCTTGGCTCCGGGAGTCGGAGAGACCCAGTACTTC.

The chain joins TRBV12-3 or TRBV12-4 to TRBJ2-7; 12 bases match TRBD2. With 6 bases clipped from V and 13 bases from J, the junction kept 10 bases outside the gene matches. The length of the CDR3 is 13 residues. The CDR3 reads CASSVGLAGNDYF. The DNA of the CDR3 is TGTGCCAGCAGCGTTGGACTAGCGGGAAACGATTACTTC.

A single count supports this clonotype. The J gene is TRBJ1-5, the V gene TRBV28; weak D call: TRBD1 (6 bases). Germline V gene data show CDR1 as MDHEN and CDR2 as SYDVKM. The germline V and J ends were trimmed by 6 bases and 0 bases, with 12 bases remaining between them. CDR3 size: 15 residues. CDR3 coding DNA: TGTGCCAGCAGGGGGGGCACGGCTAGCAATCAGCCCCAGCATTTT. Its protein is CASRGGTASNQPQHF. The whole variable domain, filled in from reference TRBV28 and TRBJ1-5, reads DVKVTQSSRYLVKRTGEKVFLECVQDMDHENMFWYRQDPGLGLRLIYFSYDVKMKEKGDIPEGYSVSREKKERFSLILESASTNQTSMYLCASRGGTASNQPQHFGDGTRLSIL.

The V call is TRBV5-1, the J call TRBJ2-2; 7 bases agree with TRBD2. The CDR3 extends over 15 amino acids. Germline V gives CDR1 SGHRS, CDR2 YFSETQ. Unmatched junction bases numbered 5, after V lost 0 bases and J lost 6 bases. CDR3 sequence (DNA): TGCGCCAGCAGCTTGGCCCCGGGAGGCGCCGGGGAGCTGTTTTTT. Translated, it gives CASSLAPGGAGELFF. Full variable domain (missing parts from reference TRBV5-1 and TRBJ2-2): KAGVTQTPRYLIKTRGQQVTLSCSPISGHRSVSWYQQTPGQGLQFLFEYFSETQRNKGNFPGRFSGRQFSNSRSEMNVSTLELGDSALYLCASSLAPGGAGELFFGEGSRLTVL.

The V call is TRBV2, the J call TRBJ2-3, with D unclear. The germline V gene has CDR1 SNHLY and CDR2 FYNNEI. CDR3 size: 11 residues. The V end was cut by 9 bases, the J end by 5 bases, with 9 bases between. CDR3 sequence: CAREAVDTQYF. Here the CDR3 DNA reads TGTGCCAGGGAAGCAGTAGATACGCAGTATTTT.

The V call is TRBV21-1, the J call TRBJ2-1; TRBD2 is the table's D call and was not checked against the DNA. TRBV21-1 is assigned pseudogene status. CDR3 size: 15 residues. The CDR3 nucleotides read TGTGCCAGCAGCAAATCAAGGACTCGAAGAGGTGAGCAGTTCTTC. Translating gives CASSKSRTRRGEQFF.

This chain joins TRBV3-1 and TRBJ2-7; no definite D call. CDR3 length: 11 amino acids. V was clipped by 2 bases and J by 4 bases, with 3 bases between them. Germline values: CDR1 LGHDT, CDR2 YNNKEL (reference sequence). CDR3 nucleotides: TGTGCCAGCAGCCAACTGTACGAGCAGTACTTC. Amino acids: CASSQLYEQYF.

The chain couples TRBV20-1 to TRBJ2-4; D is unclear. Germline lookup yields CDR1 DFQATT and CDR2 SNEGSKA (reference sequence). The V and J ends lost 6 bases and 1 base respectively, with 16 bases between them. CDR3 size: 15 residues. CDR3 sequence reads: CSAMPRVEAKNIQYF. CDR3 DNA: TGCAGTGCCATGCCCCGGGTGGAGGCCAAAAACATTCAGTACTTC.

The V call is TRBV9, the J call TRBJ2-5, with a possible D match to TRBD2 (5 bases). CDR1 and CDR2 from the germline V gene are SGDLS and YYNGEE. V was clipped by 4 bases and J by 5 bases, with 15 bases between them. The CDR3 runs 14 residues. The CDR3 bases are TGTGCCAGCAGCCGAGATAGAGGGTTCGAGACCCAGTACTTC. Amino acid sequence: CASSRDRGFETQYF.

V usage is TRBV6-4 and J usage is TRBJ2-7; possible D gene TRBD2, 6 bases. The V gene's germline CDR1 is MRHNA and CDR2 SNTAGT. V gave up 3 bases and J gave up 3 bases, with 21 bases separating them. CDR3 size: 17 residues. The CDR3 region is CASSEVLEGLPIYEQYF. In nucleotides, the CDR3 is TGTGCCAGCAGTGAAGTCCTCGAGGGACTCCCTATCTACGAGCAGTACTTC.

V is TRBV18 and J is TRBJ2-7, with 7 bases lining up with TRBD1. CDR3 length equals 13 residues. The germline V gene has CDR1 KGHSH and CDR2 LQKENI. J lost 3 bases, V lost 2 bases, and 1 base had no gene match. The CDR3 protein is CASSPGQDYEQYF. The CDR3, as DNA: TGTGCCAGCTCACCAGGACAGGACTACGAGCAGTACTTC.

This clonotype was counted only a few times. This chain joins TRBV28 and TRBJ2-3; unclear D gene. The V gene's germline CDR1 is MDHEN and CDR2 SYDVKM. With 5 bases removed from V and 3 bases from J, the gap between germline ends came to 6 bases. The CDR3 has 12 amino acids. The CDR3 sequence: CASSTITDTQYF. The CDR3 coding sequence is TGTGCCAGCAGTACCATTACAGATACGCAGTATTTT.

This clonotype has only one observation. V and J are TRBV5-1 and TRBJ2-7; 7 bases match TRBD2. V lost 3 bases and J lost 6; bases outside the gene matches: 9. In germline, CDR1 is SGHRS, CDR2 YFSETQ. This CDR3 contains 14 residues. The CDR3 bases are TGCGCCAGCAGCTGGGACGGACTAGGGAGCGAGCAGTACTTC. This sequence encodes CASSWDGLGSEQYF.

The chain employs TRBV24-1 and TRBJ2-2; D could derive from TRBD1 or TRBD2 (5 bases each). The CDR3 contains 14 residues. V dropped 5 bases and J dropped 9 bases, with 15 bases sitting between them. From germline, CDR1 is KGHDR and CDR2 SFDVKD. This CDR3 is CATSASPGTRELFF. CDR3 in DNA: TGTGCCACCAGTGCCTCCCCGGGGACCCGGGAGCTGTTTTTT.

The chain employs TRBV3-1 and TRBJ2-2; 14 bases agree with TRBD2. Trimming removed 3 bases from V and 5 bases from J; junction bases left unmatched: 11. CDR3 length equals 19 residues. Germline V gene data show CDR1 as LGHDT and CDR2 as YNNKEL (reference sequence). The CDR3: CASSHSPGLAGVRTGELFF. Written as DNA, the CDR3 is TGTGCCAGCAGCCACTCTCCGGGACTAGCGGGAGTAAGGACCGGGGAGCTGTTTTTT.

The chain links TRBV4-3 to TRBJ1-1; 7 nucleotides match TRBD1. Trimming at V came to 0 bases and at J to 4 bases, leaving 5 bases not matched to a gene. The CDR3 is 15 residues long. Germline CDR1 LGHNA, CDR2 YSLEER. The CDR3 bases are TGCGCCAGCAGCCAAGATCGACAGGGTGGCACTGAAGCTTTCTTT. This gives the protein CASSQDRQGGTEAFF.

The chain employs TRBV24-1 and TRBJ2-5; TRBD1 agrees at 7 bases. V was clipped by 5 bases and J by 3 bases; unmatched bases: 5. This CDR3 contains 14 residues. Germline V lookup: CDR1 KGHDR, CDR2 SFDVKD. CDR3 nucleotides: TGTGCCACCAGTGCCACGGGACAGAAAGAGACCCAGTACTTC. Amino acids: CATSATGQKETQYF.